This passage covers 24 T cell receptor beta chains from one sample sequenced in a study of cytomegalovirus exposure and HLA in healthy donors. The data were produced by immunoSEQ multiplex PCR, yet TCRdb's version contains in-frame clones alone and is incomplete. The sample has roughly 90,000 clones, around 85% seen once. The specimen sequenced was PBMCs. Source of these receptors: a man younger than 35 in good health and CMV-seropositive.

The rearrangement uses TRBV27 and TRBJ1-1; D uncertain. V lost 9 bases, J lost 6 bases, and 11 bases lay in between. Germline V CDR1 and CDR2: MNHEY, SMNVEV (reference sequence). The CDR3 covers 11 residues. CDR3 residues: CASQFGPEAFF. DNA of the CDR3: TGTGCCAGTCAGTTTGGGCCTGAAGCTTTCTTT.

The chain employs TRBV5-6 and TRBJ2-7; the D gene is possibly TRBD2 (6 bases). Per the germline V gene, CDR1 is SGHDT and CDR2 is YYEEEE. Trimming pared 5 bases from V and 4 bases from J, leaving 10 bases between. This CDR3 comprises 12 residues. CDR3 protein: CASSRGLYEQYV. CDR3 bases: TGTGCCAGCAGTAGAGGACTATACGAGCAGTACGTC.

The chain joins TRBV10-1 to TRBJ2-1, with 7 bases fitting TRBD2. Losses at the gene ends were 2 bases for V and 0 bases for J; bases not matched to a gene: 1. Germline V gene lookup returns CDR1 WNHNN and CDR2 SYGVQD (reference sequence). The CDR3 has 15 residues. CDR3 DNA: TGCGCCAGCAGTGAGGGCGGGAGCTCCTACAATGAGCAGTTCTTC. Its protein is CASSEGGSSYNEQFF.

This chain joins TRBV5-1 and TRBJ2-1, with 10 bases lining up with TRBD2. Germline CDR1 is SGHRS and CDR2 is YFSETQ. Germline trimming cut 4 bases from V and 6 bases from J; bases unmatched to any gene: 7. CDR3 size: 15 residues. DNA for the CDR3: TGCGCCAGCAGCCTGCCACTAGCGGGGACCAATGAGCAGTTCTTC. It is translated as CASSLPLAGTNEQFF.

V usage is TRBV7-8 and J usage is TRBJ2-1; the D gene is possibly TRBD1 (6 bases). This CDR3 comprises 15 residues. Trimming removed 4 bases from V and 5 bases from J, with 15 bases in between. Germline values: CDR1 SGHVS, CDR2 FQNEAQ. The CDR3 DNA reads TGTGCCAGCAGCTCCATCAGGGACAAGAACAATGAGCAGTTCTTC. It specifies CASSSIRDKNNEQFF.

The rearrangement links TRBV15 to TRBJ1-1; TRBD1 matches 7 bases. The length of the CDR3 is 14 residues. Looked up from germline, CDR1 is LNHNV and CDR2 is YYDKDF (reference sequence). The CDR3 DNA reads TGTGCAGCCACGGTAGGGGGCGAGAACACTGAAGCTTTCTTT. This translates into CAATVGGENTEAFF. The full variable domain, completed using reference TRBV15 and TRBJ1-1, is DAMVIQNPRYQVTQFGKPVTLSCSQTLNHNVMYWYQQKSSQAPKLLFHYYDKDFNNEADTPDNFQSRRPNTSFCFLDIRSPGLGDTAMYLCAATVGGENTEAFFGQGTRLTVV.

CDR3 DNA: TGTGCCAGCAGCTTCCAAGCGGGAAGGACAGATACGCAGTATTTT. Translated: CASSFQAGRTDTQYF. The chain recombines TRBV7-6 with TRBJ2-3; TRBD2 agrees at 7 bases. The J segment lost 3 bases and the V segment lost 3 bases, leaving 6 bases of the junction unmatched. The CDR3 consists of 15 residues. CDR1 SGHVS and CDR2 FNYEAQ come from the germline V gene.

J is TRBJ2-1 and V is TRBV7-9; 7 nucleotides agree with TRBD1. There are 16 residues in the CDR3. V shed 5 bases, J shed 5 bases, and the junction held 12 bases outside the gene matches. The germline gives CDR1 SEHNR, CDR2 FQNEAQ (reference sequence). The CDR3 bases are TGTGCCAGCAGCCCGGCGTCGGGACAGAGTAACAATGAGCAGTTCTTC. Its translation is CASSPASGQSNNEQFF.

J is TRBJ2-7 and V is TRBV5-1; 9 bases align to TRBD1. V was clipped by 8 bases and J by 4 bases; unmatched bases: 13. Per germline, CDR1 SGHRS and CDR2 YFSETQ. This CDR3 region has 15 residues. This CDR3 is CASRTTGGICYEQYV. The CDR3 DNA sequence: TGCGCCAGTCGGACCACAGGGGGCATCTGTTACGAGCAGTACGTC.

This chain's CDR3 is CASSETGAGYEQYF. The CDR3, as DNA: TGTGCCAGCAGTGAAACAGGGGCTGGGTACGAGCAGTACTTC. The genes are TRBV6-1 and TRBJ2-7; 7 positions agree with TRBD1. CDR1 is MNHNS and CDR2 is SASEGT in the germline V gene. The CDR3 runs to 14 residues. After removal of 2 bases from V and 4 bases from J, the junction contained 5 bases not matched to a gene.

J is TRBJ2-3 and V is TRBV30, with unresolved D. Trimming cost V 0 bases and J 2 bases, with 12 bases left between them. CDR1 is GTSNPN and CDR2 is SVGIG in the germline V gene (reference sequence). This CDR3 comprises 15 residues. The CDR3 protein is CAWSVRARSTDTQYF. In nucleotides, the CDR3 is TGTGCCTGGAGTGTTCGCGCCCGTTCCACAGATACGCAGTATTTT.

The chain links TRBV4-2 to TRBJ2-5; 7 nucleotides match TRBD2. With V trimmed by 1 base and J by 5 bases, 4 bases remained unmatched. CDR1 and CDR2 from the germline V gene are LGHNA and YNFKEQ. This CDR3 is 14 amino acids long. CDR3 in amino acids: CASSQVGGVETQYF. CDR3 coding DNA: TGTGCCAGCAGCCAAGTGGGAGGGGTGGAGACCCAGTACTTC.

This clone was found a few times. The rearrangement joins TRBV2 to TRBJ1-2, with D unresolved. Trimming pared 6 bases from V and 4 bases from J, leaving 6 bases between. Per germline, CDR1 SNHLY and CDR2 FYNNEI. This CDR3 region has 11 residues. CDR3 loop: CASSGFYGYTF. Here the CDR3 DNA reads TGTGCCAGCAGCGGTTTCTATGGCTACACCTTC. Drawing the rest from reference TRBV2 and TRBJ1-2, the complete variable domain is EPEVTQTPSHQVTQMGQEVILRCVPISNHLYFYWYRQILGQKVEFLVSFYNNEISEKSEIFDDQFSVERPDGSNFTLKIRSTKLEDSAMYFCASSGFYGYTFGSGTRLTVV.

This chain links TRBV18 with TRBJ2-4; a weak D match, TRBD2 (5 bases). The CDR3 totals 12 residues. CDR1 KGHSH and CDR2 LQKENI come from the germline V gene. V was cut by 3 bases and J by 9 bases, with 9 bases left in between. The CDR3 nucleotides are TGTGCCAGCTCACCTCGGGATGGCATTCAGTACTTC. Its translation is CASSPRDGIQYF.

The rearrangement links TRBV6-5 to TRBJ1-2; no definite D call. This CDR3 has 13 amino acids. Germline CDR1 reads MNHEY; CDR2 reads SVGAGI. The V end lost 5 bases, the J end lost 0 bases, and 7 bases lay between the germline ends. CDR3 loop: CASSNIANYGYTF. The CDR3 DNA reads TGTGCCAGCAGTAACATCGCTAACTATGGCTACACCTTC.

A note on this clone: Compared with germline, one end of the junction differs, possibly owing to a read error. The chain is built from TRBV18 and TRBJ1-1; 8 bases fit TRBD1. CDR3 length: 13 residues. Germline-derived CDR1 and CDR2 are KGHSH and LQKENI. The CDR3 reads CVSSPGQGTEAFF. CDR3 coding DNA: TGTGTCAGCTCACCCGGACAGGGCACTGAAGCTTTCTTT.

This chain links TRBV7-8 with TRBJ2-2, with D unclear. Germline CDR1 SGHVS, CDR2 FQNEAQ. The CDR3 has 16 amino acids. V lost 0 bases and J 1 base, leaving 9 bases between the germline ends. The CDR3 here is CASSLADPGNTGELFF. DNA for the CDR3: TGTGCCAGCAGCTTAGCTGATCCCGGGAACACCGGGGAGCTGTTTTTT.

The chain uses TRBV5-1 and TRBJ2-2; D is perhaps TRBD2 (5 bases). V lost 0 bases and J 4 bases, leaving 10 bases between the germline ends. Germline-derived CDR1 and CDR2 are SGHRS and YFSETQ. This CDR3 contains 15 residues. The CDR3 is CASSLEASFTGELFF. In nucleotides, the CDR3 is TGCGCCAGCAGCTTGGAGGCTAGCTTCACCGGGGAGCTGTTTTTT.

The chain has TRBV19 and TRBJ1-5; no reliable D call. The CDR3 covers 13 residues. Germline lookup yields CDR1 LNHDA and CDR2 SQIVND (reference sequence). Trimming took 6 bases from V and 4 from J, leaving 10 bases between them. The CDR3 protein is CASSPAVNQPQHF. In DNA form, the CDR3 reads TGTGCCAGTAGCCCTGCGGTGAATCAGCCCCAGCATTTT.

In its sample, this clone was seen a few times. The chain employs TRBV28 and TRBJ2-1; 13 bases line up with TRBD2. This CDR3 is 19 amino acids long. CDR1 is MDHEN and CDR2 is SYDVKM in the germline V gene. V lost 2 bases, J lost 0 bases, and 7 bases stayed unmatched. CDR3 protein: CASSLGGLAGFLSYNEQFF. DNA for the CDR3: TGTGCCAGCAGTTTAGGGGGACTAGCGGGGTTCCTCTCCTACAATGAGCAGTTCTTC.

The V and J genes are TRBV4-2 and TRBJ2-2, with a tentative D call TRBD1 (6 bases). Between the trimmed V and J ends, which lost 0 bases and 4 bases, there was a span of 9 bases. Germline-derived CDR1 and CDR2 are LGHNA and YNFKEQ. The CDR3 is 15 amino acids. The CDR3 protein is CASSQDLGGTGELFF. In DNA, the CDR3 is TGTGCCAGCAGCCAAGATCTAGGGGGCACCGGGGAGCTGTTTTTT.

This clone came up a few times. J is TRBJ2-7 and V is TRBV2; D is ambiguous. There are 10 residues in the CDR3. V lost 6 bases to trimming and J lost 3 bases, with 3 bases between them. CDR1 is SNHLY, CDR2 FYNNEI, per germline. The CDR3 DNA is TGTGCCAGCAGCGGCTACGAGCAGTACTTC. Its translation: CASSGYEQYF.

The J gene is TRBJ1-1, the V gene TRBV6-6; 7 bases map to TRBD1. This CDR3 contains 11 residues. CDR1 is MNHNY, CDR2 SVGAGI, per germline (reference sequence). CDR3 DNA: TGTGCGTCAGGGGGGAACACTGAAGCTTTCTTT. Translation gives CASGGNTEAFF.

This chain joins TRBV2 and TRBJ2-3; TRBD1 agrees at 10 bases. V lost 5 bases, J lost 3 bases, and 5 bases stayed unmatched. There are 15 residues in the CDR3. The germline V gene has CDR1 SNHLY and CDR2 FYNNEI. Here the CDR3 reads CASSPGTGATDTQYF. The CDR3 DNA reads TGTGCCAGCAGTCCAGGGACAGGGGCAACAGATACGCAGTATTTT. Complete variable domain (other parts from reference TRBV2 and TRBJ2-3): EPEVTQTPSHQVTQMGQEVILRCVPISNHLYFYWYRQILGQKVEFLVSFYNNEISEKSEIFDDQFSVERPDGSNFTLKIRSTKLEDSAMYFCASSPGTGATDTQYFGPGTRLTVL.